Sequencing of this T cell receptor beta chain was carried out in a study of blood T cell repertoires in COVID-19. Across the study: The United States, Italy and Spain supplied acute and convalescent COVID-19 samples. T cells, B-cell-depleted T cells, or PBMCs provided the cDNA or gDNA that served as material.

In the original analysis: Estimates of nucleated cell counts were drawn from the amplification of reference gene primers. Produced via immunoSEQ multiplex PCR; TCRdb's table is partial and in-frame only. V, J and clone size derive from that table, while D and trimming were established from the DNA sequence. The table has under 300,000 clones, nearly 90% seen once. The CDR3 totals 15 residues. V was trimmed by 4 bases and J by 0 bases, leaving 10 bases between them. Germline CDR1 and CDR2: LNHDA and SQIVND (reference sequence). This receptor was taken from a woman between 35 and 50 years old who had recovered from COVID-19. Input material: peripheral blood. This chain links TRBV19 with TRBJ1-5; D perhaps matches TRBD1 (5 bases). The CDR3 DNA follows: TGTGCCAGTAGTAAGACAGTTTATAGCAATCAGCCCCAGCATTTT. It codes for CASSKTVYSNQPQHF.